The clone carrying this T cell receptor (beta chain) has just one count. Its antigen remains unidentified. The data stem from a study of T cell responses to AZD1222 COVID-19 vaccine. Study-level background: Recipients boosted at about 4 weeks or about 12 weeks are pooled.

Study results and limitations: Just a handful of AZD1222 recipients were seropositive at baseline. White British people made up most donors, females outnumbered males, and clonal diversity was possibly underestimated.

Germline CDR1 is LGHNA and CDR2 is YNFKEQ. V gave up 4 bases and J gave up 1 base; unmatched junction bases: 12. The CDR3 loop spans 17 amino acids. Sequenced by immunoSEQ multiplex PCR; TCRdb stores in-frame clones only, minus some. Here the sample spans around 100,000 clones, about 90% being singletons. This specimen consisted of peripheral blood, obtained on day 0 of AZD1222 vaccination. This receptor was taken from an adult in good health. The chain couples TRBV4-2 to TRBJ1-2; TRBD1 matches 7 bases. This chain's CDR3 is CASSPRGRGQGNYGYTF. The CDR3 DNA sequence: TGTGCCAGCAGCCCCCGGGGGAGGGGGCAAGGTAACTATGGCTACACCTTC.